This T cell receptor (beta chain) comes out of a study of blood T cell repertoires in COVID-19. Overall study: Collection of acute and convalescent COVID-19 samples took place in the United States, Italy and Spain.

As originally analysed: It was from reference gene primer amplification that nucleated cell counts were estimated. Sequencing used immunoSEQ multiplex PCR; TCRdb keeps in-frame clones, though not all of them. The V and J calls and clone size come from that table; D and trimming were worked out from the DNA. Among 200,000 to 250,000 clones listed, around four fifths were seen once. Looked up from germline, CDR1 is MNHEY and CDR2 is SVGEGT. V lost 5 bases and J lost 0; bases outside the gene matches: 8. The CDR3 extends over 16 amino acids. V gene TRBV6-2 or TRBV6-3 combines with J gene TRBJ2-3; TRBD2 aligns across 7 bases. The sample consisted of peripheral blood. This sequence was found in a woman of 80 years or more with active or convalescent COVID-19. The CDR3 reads CASSRRLAVSTDTQYF. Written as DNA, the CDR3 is TGTGCCAGCAGTCGCCGACTAGCAGTTAGCACAGATACGCAGTATTTT.